This is a list of T cell receptor beta chains from one sample in a study of blood T cell repertoires in COVID-19. Some clones are missing from TCRdb's copy, which holds only in-frame ones; the method was immunoSEQ multiplex PCR. The data show 200,000 to 250,000 clones, approximately 88% seen once. The material sequenced was peripheral blood. The source of these receptors is a woman aged 25-40 years with COVID-19, enrolled during active disease. Both conserved end residues are part of each CDR3. D genes are given only for firm matches. Clone size is not always given. Where it is, it says once, few, many or a class for expanded clones.

V gene	clone size	D gene	J gene	CDR3 DNA	CDR3 protein
TRBV5-1	-	TRBD1	TRBJ1-4	TGCGCCAGCAGCCCGGACAGGGGCGATGAAAAACTGTTTTTT	CASSPDRGDEKLFF
TRBV6-2/TRBV6-3	-	-	TRBJ1-5	TGTGCCAGCAGTTACTCGGAGGGTTTTGCTCAGCCCCAGCATTTT	CASSYSEGFAQPQHF
TRBV25-1	-	TRBD1	TRBJ1-1	TGTGCCAGCAGTGAATATCGGGGACAGGGGGCTGAAGCTTTCTTT	CASSEYRGQGAEAFF
TRBV18	-	TRBD1	TRBJ2-7	TGTGCCAGCTCACCGGACAGGGCGAGCTCCTACGAGCAGTACTTC	CASSPDRASSYEQYF
TRBV10-1	once	TRBD2	TRBJ2-1	TGCGCCAGCAGTGATGCGGGAGGGACGGGTGAGCAGTTCTTC	CASSDAGGTGEQFF
TRBV4-1	-	-	TRBJ2-7	TGCGCCAGCAGCCAACCCCGGGGCGCGGGGAGGAACGAGCAGTACTTC	CASSQPRGAGRNEQYF
TRBV19	-	-	TRBJ2-1	TGTGCCAGTAGTAGCCAGCGTGTGACTAGGACAATGAGTAGGCAGTTCTTC	CASSSQRVTRTMSRQFF
TRBV25-1	-	-	TRBJ2-2	TGTGCCAGCAGTGTCTCCCTCTCCGGGGAGCTGTTTTTT	CASSVSLSGELFF
TRBV9	once	-	TRBJ1-2	TGTGCCAGCAGCACCCCCTTGACAGGATCTAACTATGGCTACACCTTC	CASSTPLTGSNYGYTF
TRBV27	-	TRBD2	TRBJ2-7	TGTGCCAGCAGTTTCGGGGGGGGCTCCTACGAGCAGTACTTC	CASSFGGGSYEQYF
TRBV15	-	TRBD2	TRBJ2-5	TGTGCCACCAGCAGGAGTCGGACTAGCTCTAAGACCCAGTACTTC	CATSRSRTSSKTQYF
TRBV6-5	-	-	TRBJ1-6	TGTGCCAGCGCGGGGAATAATTCACCCCTCCACTTT	CASAGNNSPLHF
TRBV7-2	-	-	TRBJ2-7	TGTGCCAGCCCCACAGGGTTGGATTTCCCCTACGAGCAGTACTTC	CASPTGLDFPYEQYF
TRBV19	-	-	TRBJ1-1	TGTGCCAGTAGTCGCAGGGAGAACACTGAAGCTTTCTTT	CASSRRENTEAFF
TRBV29-1	-	TRBD2	TRBJ2-2	TGCAGCGTCGGGACTAGCGGGAAGGGCACCGGGGAGCTGTTTTTT	CSVGTSGKGTGELFF
TRBV18	-	-	TRBJ1-6	TGTGCCAGCTCATTAAGACAGGAACGTAGTAATTCACCCCTCCACTTT	CASSLRQERSNSPLHF
TRBV29-1	-	-	TRBJ1-2	TGCAGCGTTGAATCAACTATGCGGGACCGCTATGGCTACACCTTC	CSVESTMRDRYGYTF
TRBV4-3	-	TRBD2	TRBJ2-1	TGCGCCAGCAGCCAAGGTCCTCCCAGCGGGAGGTTCTACAATGAGCAGTTCTTC	CASSQGPPSGRFYNEQFF
TRBV6-2/TRBV6-3	-	TRBD2	TRBJ2-1	TGTGCCAGCAGTACGTCTAGCGGACAGTTCTTC	CASSTSSGQFF
TRBV5-5	-	-	TRBJ2-5	TGTGCCAGCAGCTTGGAAACAGGGCGAGAGACCCAGTACTTC	CASSLETGRETQYF
TRBV4-3	-	-	TRBJ2-2	TGCGCCAGCAGCCAAGACTCTAGCGTCGGCACCGGGGAGCTGTTTTTT	CASSQDSSVGTGELFF
TRBV11-3	-	TRBD1	TRBJ1-1	TGTGCCAGCAGCCCCGGCCGGGACAGAATGAACACTGAAGCTTTCTTT	CASSPGRDRMNTEAFF
TRBV19	-	TRBD1	TRBJ2-1	TGTGCCAGTAGTCTTGGACAGGGGGCCTATGAGCAGTTCTTC	CASSLGQGAYEQFF
TRBV30	-	-	TRBJ1-5	TGTGCCTGGGGGCGGGGGGACAATCAGCCCCAGCATTTT	CAWGRGDNQPQHF
TRBV18	-	-	TRBJ1-5	TGTGCCAGCTCACCCGGAGGGGCGCGGAGTCAGCCCCAGCATTTT	CASSPGGARSQPQHF
TRBV29-1	-	TRBD1	TRBJ2-5	TGCAGCGTTGACGGAGACAGGGGGCGGCAAGAGACCCAGTACTTC	CSVDGDRGRQETQYF
TRBV6-6	-	-	TRBJ1-3	TGTGCCAGCCGTCGGGGAGAGGGGGAAAACACCATATATTTT	CASRRGEGENTIYF
TRBV4-3	-	-	TRBJ1-4	TGCGCCAGCAGCCTCTACAGGGTCCCAAATGAAAAACTGTTTTTT	CASSLYRVPNEKLFF
TRBV29-1	-	-	TRBJ2-4	TGCAGCGTTGACGGGGGAAACATTCAGTACTTC	CSVDGGNIQYF
TRBV3-1/TRBV3-2	-	-	TRBJ2-1	TGTGCCAGCAGCCAAGACGACTTGAAACTATCCTACAATGAGCAGTTCTTC	CASSQDDLKLSYNEQFF
TRBV2	-	-	TRBJ2-7	TGTGCCAGCAGGACGGGCTACGAGCAGTACTTC	CASRTGYEQYF
TRBV11-2	-	-	TRBJ2-2	TGTGCCAGCAGGGGACTCTGGAACACCGGGGAGCTGTTTTTT	CASRGLWNTGELFF
TRBV7-2	-	TRBD1	TRBJ2-2	TGTGCCAGCAGCTGGGGGCGACAGGGGGTAAACACCGGGGAGCTGTTTTTT	CASSWGRQGVNTGELFF
TRBV7-2	-	-	TRBJ1-2	TGTGCCAGCAGCTTAGTTGGAGGGGACTATTATGGCTACACCTTC	CASSLVGGDYYGYTF
TRBV9	-	TRBD2	TRBJ2-3	TGTGCCAGCAGCGCTGATAGCGGGTTACTTGCAGATACGCAGTATTTT	CASSADSGLLADTQYF
TRBV9	once	-	TRBJ2-2	TGTGCCAGCAGCCCTTGGGCGAGCGGGGAGCTGTTTTTT	CASSPWASGELFF
TRBV29-1	few	-	TRBJ2-2	TGCAGCGTTTCAGGGGATAACACCGGGGAGCTGTTTTTT	CSVSGDNTGELFF
TRBV5-4	once	-	TRBJ2-1	TGTGCCAGCAGCTTGGCGCGGGGCGGGTACAATGAGCAGTTCTTC	CASSLARGGYNEQFF
TRBV7-9	once	-	TRBJ1-4	TGTGCCAGCAGCTTAAGGCAGGGGGAAAAACTGTTTTTT	CASSLRQGEKLFF
TRBV7-2	-	-	TRBJ2-4	TGTGCCAGCAGCGGAACCGACAGGAACATTCAGTACTTC	CASSGTDRNIQYF
TRBV7-2	few	-	TRBJ1-1	TGTGCCAGCAGCTTCCGACAGCAGAACACTGAAGCTTTCTTT	CASSFRQQNTEAFF
TRBV19	-	-	TRBJ2-5	TGTGCCAGTAACCAAGGGGTGTTAGAGACCCAGTACTTC	CASNQGVLETQYF
TRBV13	-	-	TRBJ2-1	TGTGCCAGCAGCTTAGTCCCGGCGGGACCCTCCTACAATGAGCAGTTCTTC	CASSLVPAGPSYNEQFF
TRBV4-1	-	TRBD1	TRBJ2-5	TGCGCCAGCAGCCAAGCTGGGACAGGGGAAGAGACCCAGTACTTC	CASSQAGTGEETQYF
TRBV12-3/TRBV12-4	once	-	TRBJ2-3	TGTGCCAGCAGTTTAGCGAGGAGAGATACGCAGTATTTT	CASSLARRDTQYF
TRBV19	-	TRBD1	TRBJ1-5	TGTGCCAGTAGTATAGGGGACAGAAATCAGCCCCAGCATTTT	CASSIGDRNQPQHF
TRBV21-1	once	-	TRBJ1-1	TGTGCCAGCAGCAGATACTGGACAGGACCCATGAACACTGAAGCTTTCTTT	CASSRYWTGPMNTEAFF
TRBV9	-	TRBD1	TRBJ1-4	TGTGCCAGCAGCGGCCAGACAGGGCCTGCAACTAATGAAAAACTGTTTTTT	CASSGQTGPATNEKLFF
TRBV6-2/TRBV6-3	-	TRBD1	TRBJ1-1	TGTGCCAGCAGTACCCGCGACAGGGGCGCGGGGAACACTGAAGCTTTCTTT	CASSTRDRGAGNTEAFF
TRBV14	once	TRBD2	TRBJ2-1	TGTGCCAGCAGCCAAGATTTGCTAGCGGGGGGTCCCTTACCCCTTTACAATGAGCAGTTCTTC	CASSQDLLAGGPLPLYNEQFF
TRBV7-2	-	TRBD1	TRBJ1-3	TGTGCCAGCAGCTTAGGGGCAGGGGGCTTTGGAAACACCATATATTTT	CASSLGAGGFGNTIYF
TRBV7-9	-	-	TRBJ2-3	TGTGCCAGCAGCTCCAGCAGGGGTAGCCCAGATACGCAGTATTTT	CASSSSRGSPDTQYF
TRBV20-1	-	-	TRBJ2-3	TGCAGTGCTCGGGTCACAGATACGCAGTATTTT	CSARVTDTQYF
TRBV7-2	-	-	TRBJ2-1	TGTGCCAGCAGCCGGAGCCCGGCGGTAGTTCAGACCAATGAGCAGTTCTTC	CASSRSPAVVQTNEQFF
TRBV12-3/TRBV12-4	-	TRBD1	TRBJ2-7	TGTGCCAGCAGTGACAGGGGGCCTAACGAGCAGTACTTC	CASSDRGPNEQYF
TRBV27	-	TRBD2	TRBJ2-2	TGTGCCAGCAGTTTTCTAGCGGGAGGGCGGGGCACCGGGGAGCTGTTTTTT	CASSFLAGGRGTGELFF
TRBV4-3	once	TRBD1	TRBJ2-1	TGCGCCAGCAGCCAAGAATTTCTCCGACAGGGTAGCAATGAGCAGTTCTTC	CASSQEFLRQGSNEQFF
TRBV2	-	TRBD1	TRBJ1-1	TGTGCCAGCAGTGAAACCGGGACAGGGGTTTGGAACACTGAAGCTTTCTTT	CASSETGTGVWNTEAFF
TRBV19	once	-	TRBJ1-1	TGTGCCAGTAGTATAGGACAGAACACTGAAGCTTTCTTT	CASSIGQNTEAFF